This T cell receptor (beta chain) was observed in a study of identical twins (dated by TCRdb to 2016 to 2017). For context, the study as a whole: The study deep-sequenced TCR alpha and beta repertoires from monozygotic twins, unrelated adults of various ages and cord blood to test whether fetal clonotypes persist. Replicate twin experiments were performed at different times using different library preparation protocols to rule out contamination. On the study overall, not on this receptor specifically: In beta out-of-frame sequences, excess twin sharing was weaker, because having fewer shared sequences lowered the signal-to-noise ratio. Zero-insertion analyses could be partly confounded by invariant T cells such as MAIT and iNKT, though diverse VJ usage argued against such confounding for most clonotypes. Abundant cord blood beta clonotypes carried fewer insertions; young adult naive repertoires showed a weaker similar trend, while memory repertoires showed none. Compared with coincidental sharing between unrelated individuals, out-of-frame TCR alpha sequences shared between twins showed an excess of sequences with low generation probability. Recombination models systematically underestimated out-of-frame TCR alpha sharing in monozygotic twins but agreed with sharing between unrelated individuals. Because the same donors could not be followed over many years, conclusions were based on cross-sectional statistical analysis.

Libraries were prepared through 5' RACE. The instrument was an Illumina HiSeq 2000. A universal primer binding site was added through template switching, and the final cDNA carried a unique molecular identifier so that TCR cDNA molecules could be counted accurately. First-strand cDNA for TCR alpha and beta chains was synthesized from specific primers in the conserved constant-segment region. To control for contamination, every cDNA library carried two barcodes: a SMART-Mk sample barcode plus Illumina barcodes. TruSeq adapter sequences, together with Illumina sample barcodes, were added in two successive PCR steps. TCR alpha and beta cDNA libraries were sequenced on the Illumina HiSeq platform with custom primers. In the authors' own workflow: MiGEC processed the raw reads to extract unique molecular identifiers, while MiXCR was used to determine the CDR3 positions. For each individual, recombination models were inferred using an EM algorithm with the repgenHMM and IGoR tools. Shared clonotypes were analyzed with the tcR package in R, and sharing was normalized by the product of cloneset sizes. To study raw recombination free of thymic and clonal selection effects, out-of-frame nonproductive sequences were analyzed. TCRdb reran the public reads through fastp at Q25 and MiXCR, keeping productive beta chains. Each record represents a unique CDR3 protein, reported with the most common genes and DNA among its rows. The V and J calls follow TCRdb's processing rather than the paper's. A total of about 690,000 distinct CDR3 sequences appear in this sample, around 6.1% of them only once. The top ten clonotypes cover roughly 1.6% of the sample.

Spanning cysteine to phenylalanine, the CDR3 consists of 16 amino acids. Just the 48-base CDR3 DNA is kept, in frame starting at base 1. The V and J ends are trimmed by 0 bases and 6 bases, leaving 14 bases between them. CDR1 and CDR2, per the germline V gene (reference sequence), are LNHNV and YYDKDF. This clonotype has only a few counts. Its antigen target is currently unknown. No much larger clone is present one base from it, and per-base qualities are unavailable. All donors were healthy Caucasians. Three unrelated non-twin adults were also sequenced: a male aged 18 to 30, a male aged 50 to 59 and a female aged 50 to 59. Miltenyi CD45RO+ enrichment and human naive T-cell isolation kits were used to isolate memory (CD45RO+) and naive T cells from PBMC.

Material for sequencing was naive T cells sorted from blood. In light of the paper, this sample's cell subset or site label describes: cells isolated with a human naive T-cell isolation kit. The sequence came from a young man in good health. The V and J segments used are TRBV15 and TRBJ2-2; TRBD1 is perhaps the D gene, given 5 matching bases. The DNA sequence is TGTGCCACCAGCAGAGATTTAGGGGCGATCGCCGGGGAGCTGTTTTTT. Translation gives CATSRDLGAIAGELFF.